The present T cell receptor beta chain was sequenced within a study of graft-versus-host responses after intestinal transplantation. Assay: immunoSEQ multiplex PCR; the TCRdb copy retains only in-frame clones and omits some. The sample yields roughly 40,000 clones, about 89% seen once. The CDR3 runs 15 residues. Germline V gives CDR1 SGDLS, CDR2 YYNGEE. With 4 bases removed from V and 2 bases from J, the gap between germline ends came to 15 bases. The TCR was taken from a human patient who received an intestinal transplant, so some T cells may come from the graft donor. Sequenced material: PBMCs, taken around 320 days after intestinal transplant. This chain joins TRBV9 and TRBJ2-5, with D perhaps TRBD2 (6 bases). The CDR3 DNA sequence: TGTGCCAGCAGCCAAAGAGGCGGGACTCAAGAGACCCAGTACTTC. It specifies CASSQRGGTQETQYF.